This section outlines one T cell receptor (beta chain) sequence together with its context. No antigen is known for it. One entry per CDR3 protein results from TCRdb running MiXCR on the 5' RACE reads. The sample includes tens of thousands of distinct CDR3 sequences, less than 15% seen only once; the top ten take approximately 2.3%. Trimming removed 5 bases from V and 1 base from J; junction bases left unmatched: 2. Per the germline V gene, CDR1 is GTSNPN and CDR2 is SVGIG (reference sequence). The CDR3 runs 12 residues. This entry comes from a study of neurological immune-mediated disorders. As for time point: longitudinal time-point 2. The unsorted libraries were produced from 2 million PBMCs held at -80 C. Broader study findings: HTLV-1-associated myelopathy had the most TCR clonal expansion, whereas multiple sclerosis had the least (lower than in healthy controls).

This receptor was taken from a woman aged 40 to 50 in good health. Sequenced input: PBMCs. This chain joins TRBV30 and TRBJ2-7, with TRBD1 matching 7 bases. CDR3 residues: CAWGGQSYEQYF. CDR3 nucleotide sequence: TGTGCCTGGGGGGGACAGTCCTACGAGCAGTACTTC. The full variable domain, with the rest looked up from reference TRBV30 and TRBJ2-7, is SQTIHQWPATLVQPVGSPLSLECTVEGTSNPNLYWYRQAAGRGLQLLFYSVGIGQISSEVPQNLSASRPQDRQFILSSKKLLLSDSGFYLCAWGGQSYEQYFGPGTRLTVT.